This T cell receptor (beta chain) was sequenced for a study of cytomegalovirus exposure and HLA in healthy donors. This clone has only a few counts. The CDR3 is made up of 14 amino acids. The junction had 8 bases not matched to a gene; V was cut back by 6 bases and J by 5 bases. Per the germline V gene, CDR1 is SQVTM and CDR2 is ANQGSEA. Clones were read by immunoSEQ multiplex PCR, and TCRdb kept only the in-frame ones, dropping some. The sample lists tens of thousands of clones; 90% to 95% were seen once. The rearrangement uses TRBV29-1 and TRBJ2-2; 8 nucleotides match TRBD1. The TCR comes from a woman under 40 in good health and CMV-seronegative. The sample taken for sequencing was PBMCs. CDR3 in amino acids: CSVQDRVETGELFF. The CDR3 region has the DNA TGCAGCGTCCAGGACAGGGTCGAGACCGGGGAGCTGTTTTTT.